Listed below are T cell receptor beta chains from one sample, sequenced in a study of T cell changes during pregnancy in multiple sclerosis. Sequencing was performed with immunoSEQ multiplex PCR; in TCRdb, only in-frame clones are kept and a portion is missing. The sample holds 55,000 to 65,000 clones, roughly nine tenths seen once. The specimen comprised peripheral blood, sampled in the first trimester of pregnancy. These receptor sequences come from a female donor in good health, enrolled as a control in a pregnancy study. Each CDR3 is given with its conserved first and last residue. Each record gives: V gene, clone size, D gene, J gene, CDR3 length, CDR3 protein, CDR3 DNA. The D gene is left open where the match is weak. A clone size is listed for some rows: how often the clone was seen (once, few, many), or a class if it is expanded.

V gene: TRBV6-5; clone size: -; D gene: TRBD1; J gene: TRBJ1-2; CDR3 length: 14; CDR3 protein: CASSRWDSFYGYTF; CDR3 DNA: TGTGCCAGCAGTAGATGGGACAGCTTCTATGGCTACACCTTC
V gene: TRBV5-1; clone size: -; D gene: TRBD1; J gene: TRBJ1-2; CDR3 length: 14; CDR3 protein: CASSDTGGESGYTF; CDR3 DNA: TGCGCCAGCAGCGATACAGGGGGCGAGAGTGGCTACACCTTC
V gene: TRBV10-3; clone size: -; D gene: TRBD1; J gene: TRBJ1-3; CDR3 length: 17; CDR3 protein: CAISESAAGQGRNTIYF; CDR3 DNA: TGTGCCATCAGTGAGTCCGCGGCGGGACAGGGCAGAAACACCATATATTTT
V gene: TRBV18; clone size: -; D gene: -; J gene: TRBJ1-2; CDR3 length: 14; CDR3 protein: CASSPPSRNYGYTF; CDR3 DNA: TGTGCCAGCTCACCACCGAGCAGGAACTATGGCTACACCTTC
V gene: TRBV18; clone size: -; D gene: -; J gene: TRBJ1-3; CDR3 length: 15; CDR3 protein: CASSPNPQLKNTIYF; CDR3 DNA: TGTGCCAGCTCACCTAATCCACAGTTGAAAAACACCATATATTTT
V gene: TRBV2; clone size: -; D gene: TRBD2; J gene: TRBJ2-1; CDR3 length: 15; CDR3 protein: CASSVLAGRENEQFF; CDR3 DNA: TGTGCCAGCAGTGTTTTAGCGGGGAGGGAGAATGAGCAGTTCTTC
V gene: TRBV27; clone size: -; D gene: -; J gene: TRBJ2-1; CDR3 length: 14; CDR3 protein: CASRTRGLYNEQFF; CDR3 DNA: TGTGCCAGCAGAACCAGGGGTCTCTACAATGAGCAGTTCTTC
V gene: TRBV20-1; clone size: -; D gene: TRBD1; J gene: TRBJ1-1; CDR3 length: 11; CDR3 protein: CSARRGQGSFF; CDR3 DNA: TGCAGTGCTAGGCGGGGACAGGGATCTTTCTTT
V gene: TRBV2; clone size: -; D gene: TRBD1; J gene: TRBJ1-2; CDR3 length: 16; CDR3 protein: CASSEALRDRGGGYTF; CDR3 DNA: TGTGCCAGCAGTGAAGCGCTTCGGGACAGGGGTGGTGGCTACACCTTC
V gene: TRBV4-2; clone size: few; D gene: TRBD1; J gene: TRBJ2-1; CDR3 length: 16; CDR3 protein: CASSQDPGTGGNEQFF; CDR3 DNA: TGTGCCAGCAGCCAAGATCCTGGGACAGGGGGCAATGAGCAGTTCTTC
V gene: TRBV4-1; clone size: once; D gene: -; J gene: TRBJ1-3; CDR3 length: 15; CDR3 protein: CASSQESLERNTIYF; CDR3 DNA: TGCGCCAGCAGCCAAGAATCCCTGGAGCGGAACACCATATATTTT
V gene: TRBV30; clone size: -; D gene: TRBD1; J gene: TRBJ2-7; CDR3 length: 14; CDR3 protein: CAWSMGQGFYEQYF; CDR3 DNA: TGTGCCTGGAGCATGGGACAGGGTTTTTACGAGCAGTACTTC
V gene: TRBV28; clone size: -; D gene: TRBD2; J gene: TRBJ2-1; CDR3 length: 18; CDR3 protein: CASSPGTSGTGVYNEQFF; CDR3 DNA: TGTGCCAGCAGTCCAGGGACTAGCGGAACTGGGGTGTACAATGAGCAGTTCTTC
V gene: TRBV7-9; clone size: -; D gene: TRBD1; J gene: TRBJ1-5; CDR3 length: 13; CDR3 protein: CASRQGADQPQHF; CDR3 DNA: TGTGCCAGCAGACAGGGGGCGGATCAGCCCCAGCATTTT
V gene: TRBV5-5; clone size: -; D gene: TRBD2; J gene: TRBJ2-7; CDR3 length: 17; CDR3 protein: CASSFRLAAAGLYEQYF; CDR3 DNA: TGTGCCAGCAGCTTCCGACTAGCGGCGGCCGGACTCTACGAGCAGTACTTC
V gene: TRBV4-2; clone size: -; D gene: TRBD2; J gene: TRBJ2-7; CDR3 length: 15; CDR3 protein: CASSQPTSGQYEQYF; CDR3 DNA: TGTGCCAGCAGCCAACCTACTAGCGGCCAATACGAGCAGTACTTC
V gene: TRBV11-3; clone size: -; D gene: -; J gene: TRBJ2-7; CDR3 length: 13; CDR3 protein: CASSFRERYEQYF; CDR3 DNA: TGTGCCAGCAGCTTCCGGGAGAGGTACGAGCAGTACTTC
V gene: TRBV9; clone size: -; D gene: TRBD1; J gene: TRBJ2-3; CDR3 length: 16; CDR3 protein: CASSVAGQGGTDTQYF; CDR3 DNA: TGTGCCAGCAGCGTAGCGGGTCAGGGGGGCACAGATACGCAGTATTTT
V gene: TRBV28; clone size: -; D gene: -; J gene: TRBJ2-7; CDR3 length: 14; CDR3 protein: CASSFTAGVLEQYF; CDR3 DNA: TGTGCCAGCAGTTTCACTGCAGGGGTTTTAGAGCAGTACTTC
V gene: TRBV27; clone size: -; D gene: -; J gene: TRBJ2-4; CDR3 length: 16; CDR3 protein: CASTYRNLLAKNIQYF; CDR3 DNA: TGTGCCAGCACCTATCGAAACCTTCTAGCCAAAAACATTCAGTACTTC
V gene: TRBV19; clone size: -; D gene: -; J gene: TRBJ1-2; CDR3 length: 13; CDR3 protein: CASSIDGSYGYTF; CDR3 DNA: TGTGCCAGTAGTATCGACGGGAGCTATGGCTACACCTTC
V gene: TRBV5-6; clone size: -; D gene: -; J gene: TRBJ2-7; CDR3 length: 14; CDR3 protein: CASSLRGSVYEQYF; CDR3 DNA: TGTGCCAGCAGCTTACGGGGGTCGGTCTACGAGCAGTACTTC
V gene: TRBV7-9; clone size: -; D gene: -; J gene: TRBJ2-7; CDR3 length: 13; CDR3 protein: CASSTGTTYEQYF; CDR3 DNA: TGTGCCAGCTCGACCGGGACAACCTACGAGCAGTACTTC
V gene: TRBV7-2; clone size: -; D gene: TRBD2; J gene: TRBJ2-1; CDR3 length: 15; CDR3 protein: CASSLRGLADNEQFF; CDR3 DNA: TGTGCCAGCAGCTTACGAGGGCTAGCGGACAATGAGCAGTTCTTC
V gene: TRBV11-2; clone size: -; D gene: TRBD2; J gene: TRBJ2-7; CDR3 length: 14; CDR3 protein: CASSLTSGGYEQYF; CDR3 DNA: TGTGCCAGCAGCTTGACTAGCGGGGGTTACGAGCAGTACTTC